These T cell receptor beta chains were read from a single sample in a study of cytomegalovirus exposure and HLA in healthy donors. The assay was immunoSEQ multiplex PCR, and TCRdb's table has in-frame clones only and misses some. The table lists approximately 260,000 clones, 80% to 95% of them singletons. Specimen: PBMCs. These receptor sequences come from a girl aged 2-10 years in good health and CMV-seronegative. Each CDR3 is given with its conserved first and last residue. A D gene is named only where the DNA matches it firmly. Clone size is given for some rows only: seen once, a few or many times, or a class if the clone is expanded.

few	-	TRBV6-6	TRBJ2-1	CASIRDSGYNEQFF	TGTGCCAGCATTCGGGACTCAGGTTACAATGAGCAGTTCTTC
-	-	TRBV4-1	TRBJ2-2	CASSQDIGGATGELFF	TGCGCCAGCAGCCAAGATATAGGGGGTGCCACCGGGGAGCTGTTTTTT
-	-	TRBV15	TRBJ1-5	CATSRNRDKNSNQPQHF	TGTGCCACCAGCAGGAACCGGGACAAAAATAGCAATCAGCCCCAGCATTTT
once	TRBD1	TRBV13	TRBJ1-6	CASSSRGTGNSPLHF	TGTGCCAGCAGCTCCCGAGGGACAGGGAACTCACCCCTCCACTTT
-	TRBD2	TRBV12-5	TRBJ2-5	CASGLGTSGGAAETQYF	TGTGCTAGTGGTTTGGGCACTAGCGGGGGGGCCGCCGAGACCCAGTACTTC
-	-	TRBV5-1	TRBJ2-4	CASSVGLLENIQYF	TGCGCCAGCAGCGTGGGCCTACTGGAAAACATTCAGTACTTC
-	-	TRBV7-9	TRBJ1-2	CASSPTNRANYGYTF	TGTGCCAGCAGTCCGACCAACAGGGCTAACTATGGCTACACCTTC
-	TRBD2	TRBV11-3	TRBJ2-3	CASSSGGSLLTDTQYF	TGTGCCAGCAGCAGTGGCGGGAGCCTCCTCACAGATACGCAGTATTTT
once	-	TRBV19	TRBJ1-1	CASSIGSGTEAFF	TGTGCCAGTAGTATCGGCAGCGGCACTGAAGCTTTCTTT
-	-	TRBV29-1	TRBJ2-5	CSVEGTRRPQETQYF	TGCAGCGTTGAAGGGACAAGGCGACCTCAAGAGACCCAGTACTTC
-	TRBD2	TRBV5-4	TRBJ2-1	CASSGGGALENEQFF	TGTGCCAGCAGTGGCGGGGGGGCCTTAGAGAATGAGCAGTTCTTC
-	-	TRBV29-1	TRBJ2-7	CSVLGAADSPVYF	TGCAGCGTATTGGGGGCCGCAGATAGTCCTGTGTACTTC
-	-	TRBV18	TRBJ2-3	CASSTRSGVSTDTQYF	TGTGCCAGCTCAACTCGGTCAGGGGTATCCACAGATACGCAGTATTTT
once	TRBD1	TRBV19	TRBJ1-6	CASSPEPGQGNSPLHF	TGTGCCAGTAGTCCCGAACCGGGACAGGGGAATTCACCCCTCCACTTT
-	-	TRBV15	TRBJ2-6	CATSREFGKGANVLTF	TGTGCCACCAGCAGAGAATTCGGGAAGGGGGCCAACGTCCTGACTTTC
once	-	TRBV10-3	TRBJ1-1	CAISVGASGTFF	TGTGCCATCAGTGTTGGGGCCTCGGGTACTTTCTTT
-	-	TRBV28	TRBJ2-7	CASMGTLPVYEQYF	TGTGCCAGCATGGGCACCCTCCCCGTATACGAGCAGTACTTC
-	TRBD2	TRBV27	TRBJ2-1	CASSFKAGVEQFF	TGTGCCAGCAGTTTCAAAGCGGGAGTTGAGCAGTTCTTC
-	TRBD2	TRBV7-8	TRBJ2-1	CASSPNHAGELYNEQFF	TGTGCCAGCAGCCCAAACCACGCGGGAGAGCTCTACAATGAGCAGTTCTTC
-	TRBD1	TRBV27	TRBJ1-5	CASSPRTGNQPQHF	TGTGCCAGCAGTCCGAGGACAGGGAATCAGCCCCAGCATTTT
-	-	TRBV7-4	TRBJ2-7	CASSKQGTAYEQYF	TGTGCCAGCAGCAAACAGGGAACCGCCTACGAGCAGTACTTC
-	-	TRBV27	TRBJ2-1	CASSLSPTDWDSNEQFF	TGTGCCAGCAGTTTATCTCCCACGGACTGGGACTCCAATGAGCAGTTCTTC
-	TRBD1	TRBV19	TRBJ1-3	CASRPRQGSPSGNTIYF	TGTGCCAGCCGCCCGAGACAGGGCTCACCCTCTGGAAACACCATATATTTT
once	TRBD2	TRBV13	TRBJ2-1	CASSFTLADYNEQFF	TGTGCCAGCAGCTTTACACTAGCGGATTACAATGAGCAGTTCTTC
-	TRBD2	TRBV30	TRBJ2-1	CAWSSTRGGEQFF	TGTGCCTGGAGTTCGACGCGGGGGGGAGAGCAGTTCTTC
-	TRBD2	TRBV30	TRBJ2-5	CACPTPGGREETQYF	TGTGCCTGCCCCACCCCGGGGGGACGGGAGGAGACCCAGTACTTC
once	-	TRBV27	TRBJ2-7	CASSPTASYEQYF	TGTGCCAGCAGTCCGACAGCAAGCTACGAGCAGTACTTC